This T cell receptor (beta chain) emerged from a study of CD8 T cells in ankylosing spondylitis. Germline V gene lookup returns CDR1 DFQATT and CDR2 SNEGSKA (reference sequence). V was pared by 0 bases and J by 4 bases, with 6 bases of the junction left unmatched. The CDR3 length is 16 residues. TCRdb reanalysed the 5' RACE reads using MiXCR and keeps one entry per CDR3 protein. The sample gives under 250,000 distinct CDR3 sequences, approximately 8% of which show up once; around 4.9% is in the top ten. Points from the study as a whole: There were earlier reports of some motif variants in reactive arthritis synovial fluid and blood. Blood of patients with ankylosing spondylitis appeared to be characterized by a TCR beta motif of 8 or 9 highly homologous variants. Disease-associated clones were CD8+ and fairly uncommon in peripheral blood.

Many counts were recorded for this clonotype. The antigen is undetermined. Sample: blood, either unsorted or a sorted T cell fraction (not recorded which). The origin of this receptor is a female donor with ankylosing spondylitis or in good health (not recorded which). J is TRBJ2-7 and V is TRBV20-1, with 13 bases aligning to TRBD2. CDR3 in amino acids: CSARDPTSGRIYEQYF. Written as DNA, the CDR3 is TGCAGTGCTAGAGATCCGACTAGCGGGAGGATTTACGAGCAGTACTTC.